This T cell receptor (beta chain) was documented in a study of blood T cell repertoires in COVID-19. Trimming left V 6 bases short and J 1 base short, with 7 bases between. CDR3 length: 12 residues. CDR1 and CDR2 (germline): SEHNR, FQNEAQ (reference sequence). Here immunoSEQ multiplex PCR was the method, and the copy in TCRdb shows in-frame clones only, minus some. The data contain approximately 150,000 clones, under 90% of them seen just once; the ten biggest clones take up approximately 3.5%. This sequence originates from an older man who had recovered from COVID-19. The source material was peripheral blood. V and J are TRBV7-9 and TRBJ2-7, with D possibly TRBD1 on 6 matching bases. CDR3 protein: CASRGQSYEQYF. The CDR3 DNA reads as TGTGCCAGCAGAGGACAGTCCTACGAGCAGTACTTC.